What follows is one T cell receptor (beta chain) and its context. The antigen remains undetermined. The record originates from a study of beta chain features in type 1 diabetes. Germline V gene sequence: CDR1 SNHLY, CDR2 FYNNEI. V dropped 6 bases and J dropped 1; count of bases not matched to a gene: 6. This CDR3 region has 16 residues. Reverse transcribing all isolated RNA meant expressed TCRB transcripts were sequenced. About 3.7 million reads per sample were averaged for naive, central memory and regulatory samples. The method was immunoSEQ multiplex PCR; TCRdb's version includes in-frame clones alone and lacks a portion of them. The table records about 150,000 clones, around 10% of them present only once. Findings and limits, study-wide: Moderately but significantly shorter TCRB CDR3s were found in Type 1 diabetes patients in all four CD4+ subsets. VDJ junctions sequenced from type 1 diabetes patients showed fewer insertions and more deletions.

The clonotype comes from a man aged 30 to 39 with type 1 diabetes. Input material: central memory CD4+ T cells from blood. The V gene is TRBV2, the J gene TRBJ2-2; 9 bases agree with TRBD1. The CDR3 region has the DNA TGTGCCAGCAGCCAACAGGGGGCAGGGAACACCGGGGAGCTGTTTTTT. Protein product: CASSQQGAGNTGELFF.